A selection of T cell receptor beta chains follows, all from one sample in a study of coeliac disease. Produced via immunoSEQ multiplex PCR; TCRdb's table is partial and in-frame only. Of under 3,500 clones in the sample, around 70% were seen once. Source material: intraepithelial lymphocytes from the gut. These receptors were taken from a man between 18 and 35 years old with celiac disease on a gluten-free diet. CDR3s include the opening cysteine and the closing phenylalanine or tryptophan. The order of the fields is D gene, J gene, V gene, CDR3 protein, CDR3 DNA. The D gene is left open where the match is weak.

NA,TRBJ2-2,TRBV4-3,CASTGGAGELFF,TGCGCCAGCACCGGAGGCGCCGGGGAGCTGTTTTTT
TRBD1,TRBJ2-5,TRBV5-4,CASSGGQGGLGTQYF,TGTGCCAGCAGCGGTGGACAGGGAGGTCTGGGGACCCAGTACTTC
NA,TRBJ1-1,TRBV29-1,CSVGGGSQRNTEAFF,TGCAGCGTTGGGGGGGGTAGCCAGAGGAACACTGAAGCTTTCTTT
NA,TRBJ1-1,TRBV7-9,CASSLGGRYDSMNTEAFF,TGTGCCAGCAGCTTAGGGGGGAGGTATGACTCCATGAACACTGAAGCTTTCTTT
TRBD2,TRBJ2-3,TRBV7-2,CASSLGLAVPWGTQYF,TGTGCCAGCAGCTTGGGACTAGCGGTCCCCTGGGGTACGCAGTATTTT
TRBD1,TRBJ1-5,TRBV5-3,CARSRTGWSNQPQHF,TGTGCCAGAAGCCGGACAGGGTGGAGCAATCAGCCCCAGCATTTT
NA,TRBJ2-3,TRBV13,CASSPGGTDTQYF,TGTGCCAGTTCCCCGGGGGGCACAGATACGCAGTATTTT
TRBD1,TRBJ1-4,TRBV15,CATKPTGGSTNEKLFF,TGTGCCACCAAACCTACAGGGGGTTCAACTAATGAAAAACTGTTTTTT
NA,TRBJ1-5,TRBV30,CAWSVGRVRNSNQPQHF,TGTGCCTGGAGTGTCGGCAGGGTGAGAAACAGCAATCAGCCCCAGCATTTT
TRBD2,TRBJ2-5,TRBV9,CASSVAGGSSGETQYF,TGTGCCAGCAGCGTAGCGGGAGGGTCTTCGGGAGAGACCCAGTACTTC
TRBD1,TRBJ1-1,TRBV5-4,CASSSLAGGNTEAFF,TGTGCCAGCAGCTCCCTGGCAGGGGGGAACACTGAAGCTTTCTTT
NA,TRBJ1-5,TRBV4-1,CASSQGTKPQHF,TGCGCCAGCAGCCAAGGCACAAAGCCCCAGCATTTT
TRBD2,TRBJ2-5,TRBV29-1,CSVKVGGGETQYF,TGCAGCGTCAAAGTCGGGGGAGGGGAGACCCAGTACTTC